The present TCR beta chain was sequenced within a study of T cells after yellow fever vaccination. Study summary: Any fraction with a low cell number was prepared using SMART-Seq v4 Ultra Low Input.

Many counts were recorded for this clonotype. Its antigen is not known. Study results and limitations: Few clonotypes appeared in both CD4 and CD8 compartments.

TCRdb reprocessed the 5' RACE reads via MiXCR and lists one record per CDR3 protein. Of a few hundred thousand distinct CDR3 sequences in the sample, approximately 5.7% are singletons; the top ten hold about 15%. This TCR derives from a man aged 25 to 45 who received the YFV17D yellow fever vaccine. Specimen: PBMCs, collected 5 days after the yellow fever booster vaccination.

The CDR3 coding sequence is TGTGCCAGCACCAACACAGGGCCCTCCTACGAGCAGTACTTC. This translates into CASTNTGPSYEQYF. This chain uses TRBV5-4 with TRBJ2-7; tentatively, D is TRBD1 (6 bases). V lost 6 bases and J 0 bases, leaving 13 bases between the germline ends. The germline gives CDR1 SGHNT, CDR2 YYREEE (reference sequence). The CDR3 is made up of 14 amino acids. Drawing the rest from reference TRBV5-4 and TRBJ2-7, the complete variable domain is ETGVTQSPTHLIKTRGQQVTLRCSSQSGHNTVSWYQQALGQGPQFIFQYYREEENGRGNFPPRFSGLQFPNYSSELNVNALELDDSALYLCASTNTGPSYEQYFGPGTRLTVT.